One and the same sample provided the 10 T cell receptor beta chains below, sequenced in a study of spatial heterogeneity in lung cancer. The time point is: blood at routine non-recurrence follow-up after resection. Each CDR3 protein gets one entry after TCRdb re-called the 5' RACE reads with MiXCR. The sample holds over 35,000 distinct CDR3 sequences, 8% to 11% seen once. The sample in question was PBMCs, obtained at follow-up. Every receptor here comes from a female donor with early-stage non-small cell lung cancer.

This chain connects TRBV6-5 to TRBJ2-2; D ambiguous. Trimming removed 2 bases from V and 6 bases from J, with 4 bases in between. Germline CDR1 and CDR2: MNHEY and SVGAGI. This CDR3 is built from 12 residues. CDR3 coding DNA: TGTGCCAGCAGTTACGGCTCCGGGGAGCTGTTTTTT. It is translated as CASSYGSGELFF.

This clonotype was seen only a few times. CDR3 amino acids: CASSQGSSSQETQYF. The CDR3 coding sequence is TGCGCCAGCAGCCAAGGAAGTAGCAGTCAAGAGACCCAGTACTTC. V is TRBV4-1 and J is TRBJ2-5; D remains unclear. The germline V and J ends were trimmed by 1 base and 2 bases, with 11 bases remaining between them. The germline gives CDR1 MGHRA, CDR2 YSYEKL. This CDR3 comprises 15 residues.

This clonotype was seen only a few times. The chain uses TRBV5-1 and TRBJ1-2; tentative D call: TRBD1 (5 bases). The CDR3 length is 14 residues. Germline V gene sequence: CDR1 SGHRS, CDR2 YFSETQ. The chain's CDR3 is CGSAKAGNDYGYTF. The CDR3 nucleotides are TGCGGCTCAGCAAAAGCAGGGAATGACTATGGCTACACCTTC.

This clonotype showed up many times. The rearrangement joins TRBV27 to TRBJ2-1; the D is unclear. Trimming took off 5 bases at V and 0 bases at J, with 14 bases between the two ends. Germline-derived CDR1 and CDR2 are MNHEY and SMNVEV (reference sequence). This CDR3 spans 16 amino acids. The CDR3 protein is CASSPIGSPSYNEQFF. For the CDR3, the DNA is TGTGCCAGCAGTCCTATCGGCAGCCCCTCCTACAATGAGCAGTTCTTC.

The J gene is TRBJ1-4, the V gene TRBV6-2 or TRBV6-3; 8 bases fit TRBD1. Germline values: CDR1 MNHEY, CDR2 SVGEGT. After removal of 8 bases from V and 4 bases from J, the junction contained 3 bases not matched to a gene. This CDR3 region has 13 residues. CDR3 DNA: TGTGCCAGCGTCGACAGGGGTAATGAAAAACTGTTTTTT. Protein: CASVDRGNEKLFF.

The genes are TRBV11-1 and TRBJ1-2, with D possibly TRBD1 on 6 matching bases. Germline V gene data show CDR1 as SGHAT and CDR2 as FQDESV (reference sequence). This CDR3 region has 13 residues. The germline V and J ends were trimmed by 5 bases and 7 bases, with 14 bases remaining between them. CDR3 sequence: CASSLRTASGYTF. As DNA, the CDR3 is TGTGCCAGCAGCCTCAGGACAGCCTCTGGCTACACCTTC.

This clonotype was recorded many times. The chain recombines TRBV19 with TRBJ2-5, with D possibly matching TRBD1 (6 bases). V was shortened by 4 bases and J by 0 bases, with 18 bases between the two germline ends. This CDR3 has 17 residues. Germline V lookup: CDR1 LNHDA, CDR2 SQIVND (reference sequence). CDR3 nucleotides: TGTGCCAGTAGTACCCTCTGGCGAGGGGGAAACCAAGAGACCCAGTACTTC. Translating it yields CASSTLWRGGNQETQYF.

There are many counts of this clonotype. This chain uses TRBV30 with TRBJ2-5; no definite D call. There are 11 residues in the CDR3. Trimming shortened V by 2 bases and J by 1 base, and 2 bases separated the two germline ends. Per germline, CDR1 GTSNPN and CDR2 SVGIG (reference sequence). CDR3 nucleotides: TGTGCCTGGAGTACCCAAGAGACCCAGTACTTC. It codes for CAWSTQETQYF.

In this sample, this clonotype turned up many times. Here the CDR3 DNA reads TGTGCCACCAGTGATTTGACAGGGACCTCCTACAATGAGCAGTTCTTC. Its protein is CATSDLTGTSYNEQFF. J is TRBJ2-1 and V is TRBV24-1; a possible D gene is TRBD1 (6 bases). CDR1 KGHDR and CDR2 SFDVKD come from the germline V gene. Deletions cut 0 bases from V and 0 bases from J, with 8 bases between. The CDR3 length is 16 residues.

This clonotype appeared many times. Likely a read error: the CDR3 ends without its conserved phenylalanine or tryptophan. The DNA is omitted, as the CDR3 cannot be located on it reliably, and the CDR3 follows TCRdb's listing. The V and J genes are TRBV20-1 and TRBJ1-1; the table's TRBD1 call for D was not verified on the DNA. The V gene's germline CDR1 is DFQATT and CDR2 SNEGSKA (reference sequence). Including both end residues, the CDR3 is 17 amino acids long. Here the CDR3 reads CSARASFGRSGQGVLRI.